Listed here are 14 T cell receptor beta chains from one sample, sequenced in a study of blood T cell repertoires in COVID-19. TCRdb's copy holds only in-frame clones and misses some; the assay was immunoSEQ multiplex PCR. The sample includes under 150,000 clones, about four fifths of them seen just once. The source material was PBMCs or T cells enriched from blood (not recorded which). The receptors come from a woman aged 45-59 years who had been exposed to COVID-19.

This clone was detected once. J is TRBJ2-5 and V is TRBV6-5, with TRBD2 matching 11 bases. V gave up 4 bases and J gave up 5 bases; unmatched junction bases: 9. Germline V gene sequence: CDR1 MNHEY, CDR2 SVGAGI. CDR3 length equals 16 residues. The CDR3 reads CASSSITSGSGETQYF. CDR3 bases: TGTGCCAGCAGTTCGATCACTAGCGGGAGTGGGGAGACCCAGTACTTC.

The chain uses TRBV20-1 and TRBJ1-3; TRBD1 agrees at 7 bases. The germline gives CDR1 DFQATT, CDR2 SNEGSKA (reference sequence). V was pared by 5 bases and J by 7 bases, with 2 bases of the junction left unmatched. The CDR3 covers 11 residues. CDR3 nucleotides: TGCAGTGCTTCAGGGGGGAACACCATATATTTT. The encoded protein is CSASGGNTIYF.

This clone showed up just once. The chain couples TRBV3-1 (or the pseudogene TRBV3-2) to TRBJ2-5, with D unresolved. Germline V CDR1 and CDR2: LGHDT, YNNKEL (reference sequence). The CDR3 covers 12 residues. Trimming shortened V by 2 bases and J by 7 bases, and 8 bases separated the two germline ends. In DNA, the CDR3 is TGTGCCAGCAGCCAAACCCGAGGGACCCAGTACTTC. This encodes CASSQTRGTQYF.

Here the CDR3 DNA reads TGCAGCGTTGACGCAGGGGTTGTGAACACTGAAGCTTTCTTT. This gives the protein CSVDAGVVNTEAFF. V and J are TRBV29-1 and TRBJ1-1, with D maybe TRBD1 (6 bases). The length of the CDR3 is 14 residues. V was trimmed by 3 bases and J by 0 bases, leaving 11 bases between them. CDR1 is SQVTM, CDR2 ANQGSEA, per germline.

The chain carries TRBV5-1 and TRBJ2-1; 11 bases match TRBD2. V dropped 2 bases and J dropped 6; count of bases not matched to a gene: 19. In germline, CDR1 is SGHRS, CDR2 YFSETQ. The CDR3 length is 20 residues. CDR3 DNA sequence: TGCGCCAGCAGCTTCAGACTAGCGGGGCCCGCCGGGGGTCGATCCAATGAGCAGTTCTTC. This gives the protein CASSFRLAGPAGGRSNEQFF.

This clone has more than one count but fewer than ten. The J gene is TRBJ2-1, the V gene TRBV5-1, with 10 bases matching TRBD1. V shed 3 bases, J shed 1 base, and the junction held 10 bases outside the gene matches. Germline loops: CDR1 SGHRS, CDR2 YFSETQ. CDR3 size: 18 residues. In nucleotides, the CDR3 is TGCGCCAGCAGCTCTAGGGACAGGGGAACCCTTTCCTACAATGAGCAGTTCTTC. Its protein is CASSSRDRGTLSYNEQFF.

The rearrangement joins TRBV12-5 to TRBJ1-6; D is unclear. The CDR3 has 14 amino acids. Germline loops: CDR1 LGHNT, CDR2 FRNRAP. V was cut by 6 bases and J by 8 bases, with 14 bases left in between. CDR3 region: CASGSGDRDSPLHF. The CDR3 region has the DNA TGTGCTAGTGGCTCGGGAGATAGAGATTCACCCCTCCACTTT.

This chain connects TRBV7-9 to TRBJ2-7; 10 bases match TRBD2. This CDR3 region has 15 residues. Trimming took 5 bases from V and 0 from J; bases not matched to a gene: 4. CDR1 is SEHNR and CDR2 is FQNEAQ in the germline V gene (reference sequence). The CDR3 DNA follows: TGTGCCAGCAGCCTTCCTAGCGGGAGCTCCTACGAGCAGTACTTC. Translating it yields CASSLPSGSSYEQYF.

The rearrangement joins TRBV20-1 to TRBJ1-2; D is unclear. Germline V gives CDR1 DFQATT, CDR2 SNEGSKA (reference sequence). This CDR3 spans 11 amino acids. Deletions cut 2 bases from V and 8 bases from J, with 9 bases between. CDR3 sequence: CSARREAGYTF. For the CDR3, the DNA is TGCAGTGCTAGACGCGAAGCAGGCTACACCTTC.

About this clone itself: Other DNA sequences in this specimen translate into the identical CDR3. Here the CDR3 reads CASSPSRGPYEQYF. The DNA of the CDR3 is TGTGCCAGCAGCCCCAGCAGGGGTCCCTACGAGCAGTACTTC. V is TRBV27 and J is TRBJ2-7; D might be TRBD1 (6 bases). V dropped 6 bases and J dropped 2 bases, with 14 bases sitting between them. Germline loops: CDR1 MNHEY, CDR2 SMNVEV (reference sequence). The CDR3 has 14 residues.

This rearrangement joins TRBV5-4 to TRBJ2-7; tentatively, D is TRBD2 (6 bases). Trimming pared 0 bases from V and 3 bases from J, leaving 7 bases between. Germline assignment: CDR1 SGHNT and CDR2 YYREEE (reference sequence). This CDR3 has 13 amino acids. The CDR3 DNA sequence: TGTGCCAGCAGCTTGGGGGGAGGCTACGAGCAGTACTTC. Encoded protein: CASSLGGGYEQYF.

This rearrangement joins TRBV7-2 to TRBJ1-1; 9 nucleotides agree with TRBD1. Germline CDR1 and CDR2: SGHTA and FQGNSA. The CDR3 runs to 19 residues. The V and J ends lost 3 bases and 1 base, in that order; junction bases with no gene match: 15. CDR3 protein: CASSLAGQGYGAGNTEAFF. CDR3 coding DNA: TGTGCCAGCAGCTTGGCCGGACAGGGGTATGGGGCCGGGAACACTGAAGCTTTCTTT.

This clone was counted at least ten times. The chain links TRBV6-2 or TRBV6-3 to TRBJ1-5; 10 nucleotides align to TRBD1. CDR1 and CDR2 (germline): MNHEY, SVGEGT. The CDR3 runs to 16 residues. The J segment lost 3 bases and the V segment lost 4 bases, leaving 6 bases of the junction unmatched. The CDR3 loop is CASSSWTGGDNQPQHF. The DNA of the CDR3 is TGTGCCAGCAGTTCCTGGACAGGGGGGGACAATCAGCCCCAGCATTTT.

J is TRBJ1-4 and V is TRBV5-1, with 7 bases aligning to TRBD1. Germline values: CDR1 SGHRS, CDR2 YFSETQ. CDR3 size: 12 residues. Unmatched junction bases numbered 2, after V lost 4 bases and J lost 8 bases. CDR3 in amino acids: CASSPGGEKLFF. The CDR3 bases are TGCGCCAGCAGCCCAGGGGGGGAAAAACTGTTTTTT.